This TCR beta chain emerged from a study of T cells in Graves' hyperthyroidism and ophthalmopathy. Amplified TCR beta CDR3 regions derived from RNA transcripts. Using the HTBI primer set, a first-round RT-PCR was run on the TCR CDR3. MiXCR was run by TCRdb on the multiplex PCR reads, yielding one entry per CDR3 protein. Here the sample spans about 840,000 distinct CDR3 sequences, 38% being singletons. Concerning this clonotype: Its matching antigen is unknown.

The study, taken as a whole, reports: The model foresaw ophthalmopathy a median 6.5 months prior to onset.

The source material was blood. The sequence came from a man aged 18 to 30 with Graves' hyperthyroidism.

The CDR3 DNA is TGCGCCAGCAGCTTCGGAGCTTACGGCGGGACTCGGGAGCAGTACTTC. It is translated as CASSFGAYGGTREQYF. V usage is TRBV5-1 and J usage is TRBJ2-7; a weak D match, TRBD2 (6 bases). V lost 2 bases to trimming and J lost 7 bases, with 22 bases between them. The CDR3 sequence is 16 residues long. Germline V gives CDR1 SGHRS, CDR2 YFSETQ.